This T cell receptor (beta chain) was sequenced for a study of CD8 T cells in Susac syndrome. Sequencing of TCR beta was undertaken in CD8+ and CD4+ T cells derived from blood. The CD8+ and CD4+ T cells were negatively isolated, with the TEMRA cells enriched by FACS. The study's findings and limits: Only a relatively small number of individuals were included in the TCR sequencing and HLA analysis.

Random hexamers served to reverse transcribe about 0.5 to 1 ug RNA. The method of amplification for TCR beta CDR3 was immunoSEQ multiplex PCR, covering 54 Vbeta and 13 Jbeta. TCRdb itself ran the immunoSEQ multiplex PCR reads through MiXCR, one entry per CDR3 protein. The table records 150,000 to 200,000 distinct CDR3 sequences, around 93% of them present only once. Regarding this clonotype: The antigen is unknown.

The clonotype was recovered from a human donor in good health. The specimen was CD4+ T cells from PBMCs.

The CDR3 DNA reads TGTGCCAGCAGCCAATTCAGGGACTATGGCTACACCTTC. The encoded protein is CASSQFRDYGYTF. This chain uses TRBV16 with TRBJ1-2, with TRBD1 as a possible D gene (5 bases). CDR1 and CDR2 from the germline V gene are KGHSY and FQNENV. The CDR3 runs 13 residues. Trimming cost V 1 base and J 3 bases, with 6 bases left between them.